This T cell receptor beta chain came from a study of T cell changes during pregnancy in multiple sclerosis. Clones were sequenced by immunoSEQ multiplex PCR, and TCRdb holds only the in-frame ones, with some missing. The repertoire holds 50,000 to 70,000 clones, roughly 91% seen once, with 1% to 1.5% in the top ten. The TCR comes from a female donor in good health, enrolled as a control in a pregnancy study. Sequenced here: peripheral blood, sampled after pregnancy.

The CDR3 region is CASSVGGELYEQYF. The CDR3 DNA follows: TGTGCCAGCAGCGTAGGGGGAGAGCTTTACGAGCAGTACTTC. The rearrangement joins TRBV9 to TRBJ2-7, with D perhaps TRBD2 (5 bases). The CDR3 contains 14 residues. Germline CDR1 SGDLS, CDR2 YYNGEE. V lost 0 bases and J 4 bases, leaving 11 bases between the germline ends.